This TCR beta chain was documented in a study of post-analysis software for immune sequencing data. Overall study findings and caveats: Elevated frequency relative to controls characterized several TRBV segments in patients, TRBV5-6, TRBV5-1 and TRBV20-1 among them.

Included in the TCR beta cDNA libraries were unique molecular identifiers. TCRdb reprocessed the PCR reads via MiXCR and lists one record per CDR3 protein. This table holds hundreds of thousands of distinct CDR3 sequences, roughly 27% found once. About this clonotype: Its antigen remains unknown.

This CDR3 spans 16 amino acids. Losses at the gene ends were 3 bases for V and 1 base for J; bases not matched to a gene: 2. In germline, CDR1 is SGDLS, CDR2 YYNGEE. This TCR derives from a girl under 18 with multiple sclerosis. J is TRBJ2-2 and V is TRBV9; 11 positions match TRBD2. Material: blood. The CDR3 here is CASSGGTSGNTGELFF. The CDR3 bases are TGTGCCAGCAGCGGGGGGACTAGCGGGAACACCGGGGAGCTGTTTTTT. Based on the CDR3 plus reference TRBV9 and TRBJ2-2, the full variable domain is DSGVTQTPKHLITATGQRVTLRCSPRSGDLSVYWYQQSLDQGLQFLIQYYNGEERAKGNILERFSAQQFPDLHSELNLSSLELGDSALYFCASSGGTSGNTGELFFGEGSRLTVL.